This is a list of T cell receptor beta chains from one sample in a study of regulatory T cells in long-lasting Graves disease. TCRdb re-called the multiplex PCR reads with MiXCR, one entry per CDR3 protein. The table lists a few hundred thousand distinct CDR3 sequences, 10% to 15% of them singletons. The same data also contributed to another study, on T cells in Graves' hyperthyroidism and ophthalmopathy.

The sample in question was peripheral blood mononuclear cells (PBMCs), obtained at new diagnosis, from a patient treated with antithyroid drugs. The receptors were gathered from a woman under 30 with Graves disease. CDR3s include the opening cysteine and the closing phenylalanine or tryptophan. A D gene is named only where the DNA matches it firmly. Rows give clone size only sometimes, using once, few, many, or a class for an expanded clone.

NA | TRBJ1-4 | TRBV7-2 | many | CASSFSLKSEKLFF | TGTGCCAGCAGCTTTTCACTAAAGAGTGAAAAACTGTTTTTT
NA | TRBJ2-3 | TRBV20-1 | many | CSAPDSSFTDTQYF | TGCAGTGCCCCTGATTCGTCCTTCACAGATACGCAGTATTTT
NA | TRBJ1-1 | TRBV29-1 | once | CSVAPQQSTEAFF | TGCAGCGTCGCCCCGCAGCAGAGCACTGAAGCTTTCTTT
NA | TRBJ1-5 | TRBV2 | many | CASSPTGSNQPQHF | TGTGCCAGCAGTCCAACAGGGAGCAATCAGCCCCAGCATTTT
TRBD1 | TRBJ1-2 | TRBV19 | NA | CASSAPPTGGYRIYYGYTF | TGTGCCAGTAGTGCTCCTCCGACAGGGGGCTATAGAATATACTATGGCTACACCTTC
NA | TRBJ2-3 | TRBV12-3/TRBV12-4 | many | CASSPRMGTDTQYF | TGTGCCAGCAGTCCCCGGATGGGTACAGATACGCAGTATTTT
NA | TRBJ2-1 | TRBV20-1 | few | CSASTYRSNEQFF | TGCAGTGCTAGTACGTACAGGTCCAATGAGCAGTTCTTC
TRBD2 | TRBJ2-3 | TRBV7-8 | many | CASSSDHGGAQYF | TGTGCCAGCAGCTCGGATCACGGGGGGGCGCAGTATTTT
NA | TRBJ1-1 | TRBV12-3/TRBV12-4 | NA | CASRAGAEWAFF | TGTGCCAGCAGGGCGGGCGCCGAGTGGGCTTTCTTT
TRBD2 | TRBJ2-1 | TRBV11-2 | many | CASSSTSGRALGEQFF | TGTGCCAGCAGCTCCACTAGCGGGAGGGCCTTAGGTGAGCAGTTCTTC
TRBD1 | TRBJ1-2 | TRBV19 | NA | CASSRDSTNYGYTF | TGTGCCAGTAGTCGGGACAGTACTAACTATGGCTACACCTTC
NA | TRBJ1-2 | TRBV7-2 | many | CASSLTLFLYGYTF | TGTGCCAGCAGCCTCACCCTCTTTTTGTATGGCTACACCTTC
TRBD2 | TRBJ2-5 | TRBV6-2/TRBV6-3 | NA | CASSYSILTSGATPKETQYF | TGTGCCAGCAGTTACTCTATACTCACTAGCGGAGCAACGCCGAAAGAGACCCAGTACTTC
NA | TRBJ1-1 | TRBV6-5 | many | CASSYPPTQNTEAFF | TGTGCCAGCAGTTACCCTCCGACCCAGAACACTGAAGCTTTCTTT
NA | TRBJ2-1 | TRBV6-1 | NA | CASRPNHGGRDNEQFF | TGTGCCAGCAGACCGAATCACGGAGGCAGGGACAATGAGCAGTTCTTC
TRBD1 | TRBJ1-2 | TRBV20-1 | few | CSASRGLTSGDYGYTF | TGCAGTGCCTCCAGGGGGCTCACCTCGGGGGACTATGGCTACACCTTC
TRBD2 | TRBJ2-3 | TRBV20-1 | many | CSARDEGRATDTQYF | TGCAGTGCTAGAGACGAGGGGAGGGCCACAGATACGCAGTATTTT
NA | TRBJ1-1 | TRBV6-1 | many | CASKGGGNTEAFF | TGTGCCAGCAAGGGGGGAGGGAACACCGAAGCTTTCTTT
TRBD1 | TRBJ2-7 | TRBV30 | many | CAGQGALSYEQYF | TGTGCCGGACAGGGGGCGCTTTCCTACGAGCAGTACTTC
NA | TRBJ1-2 | TRBV4-3 | many | CASSQDTEHYGYTF | TGCGCCAGCAGCCAAGATACAGAGCACTATGGCTACACCTTC
TRBD2 | TRBJ2-4 | TRBV10-3 | many | CAISDYGNRAGGPATDIQYF | TGTGCCATCAGTGACTATGGGAATCGAGCGGGAGGGCCCGCTACGGACATTCAGTACTTC
NA | TRBJ2-2 | TRBV24-1 | many | CATSDSRARQENTGELFF | TGTGCCACCAGTGATTCGAGGGCCCGACAGGAGAACACCGGGGAGCTGTTTTTT
NA | TRBJ2-3 | TRBV7-2 | NA | CASSFGPPTQYF | TGTGCCAGCAGCTTCGGGCCCCCTACGCAGTATTTT
NA | TRBJ1-6 | TRBV20-1 | NA | CSAGEGGLPGGSLHF | TGCAGTGCTGGCGAGGGGGGCCTCCCGGGGGGGTCCCTCCACTTT
NA | TRBJ1-3 | TRBV18 | few | CASSPPLFRGLLDGDTIYF | TGTGCCAGCTCACCACCGCTCTTCCGGGGTCTCCTCGACGGGGACACCATATATTTT
NA | TRBJ2-1 | TRBV7-3 | many | CASSQGNAFEQFF | TGTGCCAGCAGTCAGGGGAACGCTTTTGAGCAGTTCTTC